This T cell receptor beta chain emerged from a study of cytomegalovirus exposure and HLA in healthy donors. Background on the study: An early release of data contained 75 million to 100 million unique TCRs, which came from HLA-typed donors.

Vbeta (60) and Jbeta (13) primers were used in the PCR. Method: immunoSEQ multiplex PCR; TCRdb's copy keeps in-frame clones and lacks some. The sample has around 150,000 clones, around 84% seen once. Study-wide results and caveats: TCR beta chain V- and J-gene trimming was linked, in a later analysis, to a missense variant in DCLRE1C. The analysis excluded some indistinguishable V segments, including TRBV6-2 and TRBV6-3.

The CDR3 runs to 15 residues. Germline V gene lookup returns CDR1 LGHNA and CDR2 YNFKEQ. The V and J ends lost 0 bases and 3 bases respectively, with 10 bases between them. Details on this clone: Its specificity is not known.

This sequence joins TRBV4-2 and TRBJ2-3, with TRBD2 as a possible D gene (5 bases). The sequenced sample consisted of PBMCs. This TCR derives from a boy aged 2 to 10 in good health and CMV-seronegative. As DNA, the CDR3 is TGTGCCAGCAGCCAAGAGCGGCTAGCAACAGATACGCAGTATTTT. Translation gives CASSQERLATDTQYF.